These 19 T cell receptor beta chains share one sample of origin, sequenced in a study of cytomegalovirus exposure and HLA in healthy donors. The PCR contained 60 Vbeta and 13 Jbeta primers. TCRdb's table, derived via immunoSEQ multiplex PCR, lists solely in-frame clones and lacks some. The sample yields around 150,000 clones, 60% to 70% seen once. The sample taken for sequencing was PBMCs. Receptor source: an older woman in good health and CMV-seropositive.

This chain joins TRBV28 and TRBJ2-1, with 11 bases lining up with TRBD2. From germline, CDR1 is MDHEN and CDR2 SYDVKM. The CDR3 totals 18 residues. V trimming: 6 bases; J trimming: 0 bases; junction bases outside the gene matches: 10. The CDR3 spells CASRGSSGRTSSYNEQFF. The CDR3, as DNA: TGTGCCAGCAGAGGTTCTAGCGGGAGGACGAGCTCCTACAATGAGCAGTTCTTC.

This chain connects TRBV7-9 to TRBJ1-1; D possibly corresponds to TRBD1 (5 bases). This CDR3 contains 16 residues. Trimming took 7 bases from V and 3 from J, leaving 21 bases between them. CDR1 SEHNR and CDR2 FQNEAQ come from the germline V gene (reference sequence). This chain's CDR3 is CASTLGQTPRDTEAFF. CDR3 coding DNA: TGTGCCAGCACCCTGGGGCAGACCCCAAGGGACACTGAAGCTTTCTTT.

The chain recombines TRBV2 with TRBJ2-1; no clear D. Trimming removed 8 bases at V and 0 bases at J, with 11 bases between. The germline CDR1 and CDR2 sequences are SNHLY and FYNNEI. The CDR3 sequence is 14 residues long. The CDR3 DNA sequence: TGTGCCAGCGTGGTTCGGAGCTCCTACAATGAGCAGTTCTTC. Its protein is CASVVRSSYNEQFF. Filled out from reference TRBV2 and TRBJ2-1, the complete variable domain reads EPEVTQTPSHQVTQMGQEVILRCVPISNHLYFYWYRQILGQKVEFLVSFYNNEISEKSEIFDDQFSVERPDGSNFTLKIRSTKLEDSAMYFCASVVRSSYNEQFFGPGTRLTVL.

The DNA for the CDR3 is TGTGCCAGCAGTCCCAGACAGGGAAGGACTGAAGCTTTCTTT. Translating gives CASSPRQGRTEAFF. The V and J genes are TRBV27 and TRBJ1-1; 7 positions agree with TRBD1. The CDR3 spans 14 residues. CDR1 and CDR2 (germline): MNHEY, SMNVEV (reference sequence). The V gene end was trimmed by 5 bases and the J gene end by 5 bases; junction bases not matched to a gene: 8.

V gene TRBV6-5 combines with J gene TRBJ2-1; D is possibly TRBD1 (6 bases). The CDR3 consists of 13 residues. V was cut by 4 bases and J by 10 bases, with 14 bases left in between. Germline CDR1 reads MNHEY; CDR2 reads SVGAGI. CDR3 region: CASSSNRVREQFF. CDR3 nucleotides: TGTGCCAGCAGTTCCAACAGGGTACGGGAGCAGTTCTTC.

The genes are TRBV21-1 and TRBJ2-3; TRBD1 is the table's D call and was not checked against the DNA. TRBV21-1 is an annotated pseudogene. The length of the CDR3 is 15 residues. In DNA, the CDR3 is TGTGCCAGCAGGAGTACAGGGGGTGGCACAGATACGCAGTATTTT. Protein sequence: CASRSTGGGTDTQYF.

This clone was seen only a few times. The J gene is TRBJ2-1, the V gene TRBV19; D uncertain. CDR1 LNHDA and CDR2 SQIVND come from the germline V gene (reference sequence). Trimming removed 5 bases at V and 0 bases at J, with 11 bases between. The CDR3 covers 15 residues. CDR3 nucleotide sequence: TGTGCCAGTAGTTTTACAGCCCCCTCCTACAATGAGCAGTTCTTC. Its translation: CASSFTAPSYNEQFF.

As to this clone: The sample has other DNA sequences that encode this CDR3 too. The chain couples TRBV28 to TRBJ1-5, with D tentatively TRBD1 (5 bases). V was clipped by 3 bases and J by 2 bases, with 8 bases between them. The CDR3 loop spans 14 amino acids. The V gene's germline CDR1 is MDHEN and CDR2 SYDVKM. The CDR3 region has the DNA TGTGCCAGCAGTTTCTGGGGCGGCAATCAGCCCCAGCATTTT. Amino acid sequence: CASSFWGGNQPQHF.

This clone was observed a few times. The gene calls are TRBV7-2 and TRBJ1-1; D call uncertain. CDR1 SGHTA and CDR2 FQGNSA come from the germline V gene. The CDR3 spans 14 residues. Trimming cost V 6 bases and J 6 bases, with 17 bases left between them. In DNA, the CDR3 is TGTGCCAGCAGTCTACAGCAGAGTTTGGCTGAAGCTTTCTTT. Translating it yields CASSLQQSLAEAFF.

The chain couples TRBV9 to TRBJ2-7, with 10 bases identical to TRBD1. The CDR3 runs 14 residues. The germline V gene has CDR1 SGDLS and CDR2 YYNGEE. J gave up 6 bases and V 4 bases, and 7 bases lay outside the gene matches. The CDR3 loop is CASSSTGQGLEQYF. DNA for the CDR3: TGTGCCAGCAGCTCGACGGGACAGGGGCTCGAGCAGTACTTC.

The genes are TRBV4-2 and TRBJ2-3; perhaps TRBD2 as D (6 bases). CDR1 is LGHNA and CDR2 is YNFKEQ in the germline V gene. This CDR3 is built from 16 residues. V lost 0 bases and J 8 bases, leaving 18 bases between the germline ends. CDR3 coding DNA: TGTGCCAGCAGCCAAGATAAAATTGGAGGGGTTGTTACGCAGTATTTT. Its protein is CASSQDKIGGVVTQYF.

The V and J genes are TRBV7-2 and TRBJ2-1; 8 nucleotides align to TRBD2. V lost 6 bases and J lost 13; bases outside the gene matches: 8. CDR1 is SGHTA and CDR2 is FQGNSA in the germline V gene. CDR3 length equals 12 residues. CDR3 sequence reads: CASRAPAGVQFF. The CDR3 DNA reads TGTGCCAGCAGGGCCCCAGCGGGAGTTCAGTTCTTC.

The chain carries TRBV5-4 and TRBJ2-7; 9 positions agree with TRBD2. Germline loops: CDR1 SGHNT, CDR2 YYREEE (reference sequence). V lost 3 bases and J lost 0; bases outside the gene matches: 7. The CDR3 is 16 amino acids. CDR3 sequence (DNA): TGTGCCAGCAGCTCGCAGAGCGGGGGGAGCTCCTACGAGCAGTACTTC. This translates into CASSSQSGGSSYEQYF.

V is TRBV7-3 and J is TRBJ2-1; a weak D match, TRBD1 (6 bases). The V gene's germline CDR1 is SGHTA and CDR2 FQGTGA. Trimming took off 5 bases at V and 7 bases at J, with 15 bases between the two ends. There are 14 residues in the CDR3. Written as DNA, the CDR3 is TGTGCCAGCAGCCCCGGGACAAGCCGGAATGAGCAGTTCTTC. It yields the protein CASSPGTSRNEQFF.

The chain is built from TRBV4-3 and TRBJ1-2; 9 bases match TRBD1. CDR3 length: 18 amino acids. The ends lost 0 bases at V and 7 bases at J; junction bases unmatched: 15. Germline values: CDR1 LGHNA, CDR2 YSLEER. The DNA for the CDR3 is TGCGCCAGCAGCCAAGATCCGACAGGGGGTTTCTCCTTAGGTGGCTACACCTTC. It specifies CASSQDPTGGFSLGGYTF.

A remark on this clone: At one of its ends the junction is not consistent with the germline gene, which may arise from a read error. At the DNA level, this CDR3 is encoded by other sequences in the same sample as well. J is TRBJ2-1 and V is TRBV5-1; D may be TRBD2 (6 bases). CDR3 length equals 14 residues. CDR1 is SGHRS and CDR2 is YFSETQ in the germline V gene. In DNA, the CDR3 is TGTGCCAGCAGCTTCATGGTCAGGGAGGATGAGCAGTTCTTC. This encodes CASSFMVREDEQFF.

A few counts support this clone. The chain has TRBV19 and TRBJ1-5; D gene unclear. Between the trimmed V and J ends, which lost 2 bases and 6 bases, there was a span of 11 bases. The CDR3 runs 14 residues. CDR1 is LNHDA, CDR2 SQIVND, per germline (reference sequence). DNA of the CDR3: TGTGCCAGTAGTATAACCCCCGGCGGTCAGCCCCAGCATTTT. Translating gives CASSITPGGQPQHF.

J is TRBJ2-2 and V is TRBV6-5, with D perhaps matching TRBD1 (6 bases). The V gene lost 6 bases and the J gene lost 4 bases, with 12 bases spanning the gap. CDR1 and CDR2 from the germline V gene are MNHEY and SVGAGI. The CDR3 is made up of 14 amino acids. CDR3 residues: CASRPDRSTGELFF. CDR3 coding DNA: TGTGCCAGCAGACCAGACAGGTCCACCGGGGAGCTGTTTTTT.

The chain links TRBV7-9 to TRBJ2-3; 11 bases line up with TRBD2. This CDR3 has 17 amino acids. Germline CDR1 reads SEHNR; CDR2 reads FQNEAQ (reference sequence). The ends lost 3 bases at V and 6 bases at J; junction bases unmatched: 11. The CDR3 nucleotides are TGTGCCAGCAGCTTGGGACTAGCGGTCGACCCAGGGGATACGCAGTATTTT. It is translated as CASSLGLAVDPGDTQYF.